The clone carrying this TCR beta chain was found many times. The sample belongs to a study of T cells in Graves' hyperthyroidism and ophthalmopathy. From germline, CDR1 is PRHDT and CDR2 FYEKMQ (reference sequence). This CDR3 has 14 amino acids. The V gene lost 7 bases and the J gene lost 4 bases, with 14 bases spanning the gap. TCR beta CDR3 sequences were amplified from RNA transcripts. The HTBI primer set was used in a first-round RT-PCR of the TCR CDR3. One entry per CDR3 protein, called by TCRdb with MiXCR from the multiplex PCR reads. In the table there are some 200,000 distinct CDR3 sequences, around 17% of which are singletons.

The gene calls are TRBV13 and TRBJ1-3, with D possibly TRBD1 on 6 matching bases. Specimen: blood. This TCR came from a woman between 50 and 59 years old with Graves' hyperthyroidism. The CDR3 DNA reads as TGTGCCAGCAACCCGACAGGCTCCGGAAACACCATATATTTT. Encoded protein: CASNPTGSGNTIYF.